In this sample, the clone carrying this T cell receptor (beta chain) turned up a few times. Its antigen is as yet unknown. These data are taken from a study of T cells in Graves' hyperthyroidism and ophthalmopathy. Points from the study as a whole: Ophthalmopathy got predicted by the model a median about six months before its onset. Patients with ophthalmopathy were separated from those with stable hyperthyroidism by a 13 V-J model. Among clonotypes expanded in thyroid above 0.001, most were also found in blood.

Each 10 ml fresh peripheral blood draw supplied the PBMCs. Amplification of TCR beta CDR3 regions used RNA as the template. TCR CDR3 regions were first amplified by RT-PCR with HTBI primers. TCRdb re-called the multiplex PCR reads through MiXCR, storing one row per CDR3 protein. The table lists approximately 600,000 distinct CDR3 sequences, around 21% of them singletons. CDR1 is SNHLY, CDR2 FYNNEI, per germline. The CDR3 consists of 13 residues. Trimming shortened V by 6 bases and J by 1 base, and 9 bases separated the two germline ends. The TCR comes from a man aged 25 to 45 with Graves' ophthalmopathy. This chain joins TRBV2 and TRBJ1-2; the D is unclear. Material: blood. The CDR3 DNA follows: TGTGCCAGCAGCCCGACAATTAACTATGGCTACACCTTC. As protein: CASSPTINYGYTF.